These T cell receptor beta chains were read from a single sample in a study of shared clonotypes between healthy human individuals. Some clones are missing from TCRdb's copy, which holds only in-frame ones; the method was immunoSEQ multiplex PCR. The sample holds some 470,000 clones, 76% seen once. What was sequenced was PBMCs. These receptors originate from a middle-aged woman in good health. Some clones in this sample may be carry-over from other donors' samples. Both conserved end residues are part of each CDR3. The D gene is left open where the match is weak. Clone sizes are given selectively: once, few, many, or a class where the clone is expanded.

>TRBV5-5|many|TRBJ2-7|NA
TGTGCCAGCAGCTACCGCGACGCACCATACGCGGACGAGCAGTACTTC
CASSYRDAPYADEQYF
>TRBV25-1|NA|TRBJ2-5|NA
TGTGCCAGCAGGGACCTAGGGAAAGGAGAGACCCAGTACTTC
CASRDLGKGETQYF
>TRBV19|NA|TRBJ2-1|NA
TGTGCCAGTAGTGCTCTACTTAGAAATGAGCAGTTCTTC
CASSALLRNEQFF
>TRBV18|NA|TRBJ2-7|NA
TGTGCCAGCTCACCCCGGGCAGGGAAGGCGGACGAGCAGTACTTC
CASSPRAGKADEQYF
>TRBV5-1|NA|TRBJ2-5|NA
TGCGCCAGCAGCTTGGCCCGTGTAGGTGCGGAGACCCAGTACTTC
CASSLARVGAETQYF
>TRBV11-3|NA|TRBJ2-7|NA
TGTGCCAGCAGCTTAGCGGCACAGTCCGGGGAGCAGTACTTC
CASSLAAQSGEQYF
>TRBV11-2|NA|TRBJ2-7|NA
TGTGCCAGCAGCTTAGGTCTGGAGGGAGGATTATGGGTCTACGAGCAGTACTTC
CASSLGLEGGLWVYEQYF
>TRBV6-5|NA|TRBJ2-1|TRBD1
TGTGCCAGCAAGGGGGGACAGGCTTACAATGAGCAGTTCTTC
CASKGGQAYNEQFF
>TRBV9|many|TRBJ1-1|NA
TGTGCCAGCAGCGGACTAGACGTAACTGAAGCTTTCTTT
CASSGLDVTEAFF
>TRBV28|NA|TRBJ1-1|NA
TGTGCCAGCAGTTTAGGGGGCGACACTGAAGCTTTCTTT
CASSLGGDTEAFF
>TRBV7-9|few|TRBJ1-2|NA
TGTGCCAGCAGCTTAGGACCGAGCTATGGCTACACCTTC
CASSLGPSYGYTF
>TRBV5-1|NA|TRBJ2-7|TRBD1
TGCGCCAGCAGCCCAGGACAGGGAATGGGGGAGCAGTACTTC
CASSPGQGMGEQYF
>TRBV10-2|NA|TRBJ2-7|TRBD2
TGCGCCAGCAGCCCCGGGACTAGCCGGTACGAGCAGTACTTC
CASSPGTSRYEQYF
>TRBV9|NA|TRBJ2-2|TRBD1
TGTGCCAGCAGCGTAGCAGGACAGGGGAGGAACACCGGGGAGCTGTTTTTT
CASSVAGQGRNTGELFF
>TRBV7-2|NA|TRBJ1-3|NA
TGTGCCAGCAGCCCTGAGCTCAACTCTGGAAACACCATATATTTT
CASSPELNSGNTIYF
>TRBV29-1|NA|TRBJ2-3|TRBD2
TGCAGCGATATACTAGCGGGCACAGATACGCAGTATTTT
CSDILAGTDTQYF
>TRBV5-4|NA|TRBJ2-1|TRBD1
TGTGCCAGCAGCTCCCTGATGCCCGAGGACAGGGAGCAGTTCTTC
CASSSLMPEDREQFF
>TRBV14|NA|TRBJ2-7|NA
TGTGCCAGCAGCCAAGGGGAGTACTCCTTCTACGAGCAGTACTTC
CASSQGEYSFYEQYF
>TRBV5-4|NA|TRBJ2-3|NA
TGTGCCAGCAGCTCGGCTAGCGAGACCACAGATACGCAGTATTTT
CASSSASETTDTQYF
>TRBV2|NA|TRBJ2-1|TRBD1
TGTGCCAGCAGTAGAGACAGGGGAATTTACAATGAGCAGTTCTTC
CASSRDRGIYNEQFF
>TRBV4-1|NA|TRBJ2-3|NA
TGCGCCAGCAGCCAAGAGAGGGACGGCGGTACGCAGTATTTT
CASSQERDGGTQYF
>TRBV10-3|once|TRBJ1-1|NA
TGTGCCATCAACTCGGGGCTGGGTGAACGTGAAGCTTTCTTT
CAINSGLGEREAFF
>TRBV2|NA|TRBJ1-4|NA
TGTGCCAGCAGGGTTGAATTGGGGAAAAAACTGTTTTTT
CASRVELGKKLFF
>TRBV18|NA|TRBJ2-4|NA
TGTGCCAGCTTTGCCCCCCAGTGGAGCAAAAACATTCAGTACTTC
CASFAPQWSKNIQYF
>TRBV15|NA|TRBJ2-4|TRBD1
TGTGCCACCAGCAGAGGGGACAGGAGACAAAACATTCAGTACTTC
CATSRGDRRQNIQYF
>TRBV29-1|NA|TRBJ2-1|NA
TGCAGCGTTCCCCACCCCCCGGTCAATGAGCAGTTCTTC
CSVPHPPVNEQFF
>TRBV7-9|NA|TRBJ2-7|NA
TGTGCCAGCAGCCCCGCGGCGGGGGAGCAGTACTTC
CASSPAAGEQYF
>TRBV6-5|NA|TRBJ1-1|NA
TGTGCCAGCAGCCGGGGGGGCAACACTGAAGCTTTCTTT
CASSRGGNTEAFF
>TRBV7-2|once|TRBJ2-2|NA
NA
CASSRRAGELFF
>TRBV27|NA|TRBJ2-7|TRBD2
TGTGCCAGCAGTTTATCTCCGGGACTAGCGGGAAGGGAGCAGTACTTC
CASSLSPGLAGREQYF
>TRBV19|NA|TRBJ1-1|NA
TGTGCCAGTAGTTCGCTCCAAAACAGGGTTGGTTCTGAAGCTTTCTTT
CASSSLQNRVGSEAFF
>TRBV30|once|TRBJ2-7|NA
TGTGCCTGGAGTGTAAAGGCTAGTGCCGGCGACGAGCAGTACTTC
CAWSVKASAGDEQYF
>TRBV30|NA|TRBJ2-4|TRBD1
TGTGCCTTCTCAGGGGGTAACGCCAAAAACATTCAGTACTTC
CAFSGGNAKNIQYF
>TRBV30|NA|TRBJ1-1|NA
TGTGCCTGGGCTCGGAGGGGGGCCAACACTGAAGCTTTCTTT
CAWARRGANTEAFF
>TRBV18|few|TRBJ1-1|NA
TGTGCCAGCTCACCAGGGCAGCCCTTCATGAACACTGAAGCTTTCTTT
CASSPGQPFMNTEAFF
>TRBV7-2|few|TRBJ2-7|NA
TGTGCCAGCAGCTTAGTGGCGCGGGCAGACTACGAGCAGTACTTC
CASSLVARADYEQYF
>TRBV5-1|NA|TRBJ1-1|NA
TGCGCCAGCAGCTTGGGGTCAGTAAACACTGAAGCTTTCTTT
CASSLGSVNTEAFF
>TRBV2|NA|TRBJ2-7|TRBD2
TGTGCCAGCAGGCTACTAGCGGGAGTTGTAGGCTACGAGCAGTACTTC
CASRLLAGVVGYEQYF
>TRBV27|NA|TRBJ2-1|TRBD2
TGTGCCAGCAGTTTAGTAGGACTAGCGGGACAAGGGGGCAATGAGCAGTTCTTC
CASSLVGLAGQGGNEQFF
>TRBV6-1|few|TRBJ1-3|NA
TGTGCCAGCAGTGACCCGCGGGGAGCTGGAAACACCATATATTTT
CASSDPRGAGNTIYF
>TRBV6-6|once|TRBJ2-2|NA
TGTGCCAGCAGTTACCCCCGGCGCACCGGGGAGCTGTTTTTT
CASSYPRRTGELFF
>TRBV4-3|NA|TRBJ1-2|NA
TGCGCCAGCAGCCAAGATTGGGGACAAGCTAACTATGGCTACACCTTC
CASSQDWGQANYGYTF
>TRBV2|NA|TRBJ1-4|TRBD1
TGTGCCAGCAGTGCACGCACAGGGGGGGCTAATGAAAAACTGTTTTTT
CASSARTGGANEKLFF
>TRBV19|NA|TRBJ1-5|NA
TGTGCCAGTAGTATTCAGGCAGGGGCTCAGCCCCAGCATTTT
CASSIQAGAQPQHF
>TRBV7-6|NA|TRBJ2-2|NA
TGTGCCAGCAGCTTAGGACTAGCAGGGGCCGGGGAGCTGTTTTTT
CASSLGLAGAGELFF
>TRBV19|NA|TRBJ2-7|TRBD2
TGTGCCAGTAGTTACGGGACTAGCGGGGCCTACGAGCAGTACTTC
CASSYGTSGAYEQYF
>TRBV4-2|NA|TRBJ1-4|TRBD1
TGTGCCAGCAGCCAAGTGGACAGGGATGATGAAAAACTGTTTTTT
CASSQVDRDDEKLFF
>TRBV9|NA|TRBJ2-7|TRBD1
TGTGCCAGCAGCGTAGGGGGTTGGTTCGGGACAGGGGAAAACGAGCAGTACTTC
CASSVGGWFGTGENEQYF
>TRBV4-1|NA|TRBJ2-3|TRBD2
TGCGCCAGCAGCCAAGTGGGCGGGAGCCCGGCGACAGATACGCAGTATTTT
CASSQVGGSPATDTQYF
>TRBV9|NA|TRBJ2-1|TRBD2
TGTGCCAGCAGCCTACTCCCGACTAGCGGGAGCTACAATGAGCAGTTCTTC
CASSLLPTSGSYNEQFF
>TRBV28|many|TRBJ2-7|NA
TGTGCCAGCAGTTTACAGGGAACGAGGTCCTACGAGCAGTACTTC
CASSLQGTRSYEQYF
>TRBV4-2|NA|TRBJ1-1|NA
TGTGCCAGCAGCCAAGATGGCCCGGGGGATGAAGCTTTCTTT
CASSQDGPGDEAFF
>TRBV25-1|NA|TRBJ2-1|NA
TGTGCCAGCAGCAGGGTCTGGGAGCAGTTCTTC
CASSRVWEQFF
>TRBV4-1|NA|TRBJ2-2|TRBD2
TGCGCCAGCAGCCGCCTCGGTGGGCTAGCGGGAGGCCGGGAGCTGTTTTTT
CASSRLGGLAGGRELFF
>TRBV6-6|NA|TRBJ2-7|TRBD2
TGTGCCAGCAGTTACGATCTAGCGGGAGGCGAGCAGTACTTC
CASSYDLAGGEQYF
>TRBV23-1|NA|TRBJ1-4|NA
TGCGCCAGCAGTCAATCCAACAGGGCTCAGGAAAAACTGTTTTTT
CASSQSNRAQEKLFF
>TRBV6-1|NA|TRBJ1-5|NA
TGTGCCAGCAGTGGCCCCGGGGGGAGTCAGCCCCAGCATTTT
CASSGPGGSQPQHF
>TRBV19|once|TRBJ1-2|NA
TGTGCCAGTAGTAGTCCCGGACAGACCGAACTCTACACCTTC
CASSSPGQTELYTF
>TRBV28|NA|TRBJ1-2|TRBD1
TGTGCCAGCAGTGACGGGACAGGGAGATGGAGCTATGGCTACACCTTC
CASSDGTGRWSYGYTF
>TRBV29-1|NA|TRBJ2-1|NA
TGCAGCGTTGAAGAGGACAGATCCTACAATGAGCAGTTCTTC
CSVEEDRSYNEQFF